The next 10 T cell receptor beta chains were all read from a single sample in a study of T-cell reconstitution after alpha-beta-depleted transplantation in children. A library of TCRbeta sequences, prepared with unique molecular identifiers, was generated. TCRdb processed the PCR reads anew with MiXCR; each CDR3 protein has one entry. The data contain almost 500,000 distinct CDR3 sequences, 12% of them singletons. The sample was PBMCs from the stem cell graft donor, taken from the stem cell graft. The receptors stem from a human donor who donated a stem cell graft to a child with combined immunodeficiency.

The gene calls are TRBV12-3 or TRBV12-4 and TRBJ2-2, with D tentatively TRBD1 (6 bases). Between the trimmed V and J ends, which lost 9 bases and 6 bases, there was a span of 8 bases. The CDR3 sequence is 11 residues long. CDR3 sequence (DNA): TGTGCCAGTCAGGGGTCCGGGGAGCTGTTTTTT. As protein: CASQGSGELFF.

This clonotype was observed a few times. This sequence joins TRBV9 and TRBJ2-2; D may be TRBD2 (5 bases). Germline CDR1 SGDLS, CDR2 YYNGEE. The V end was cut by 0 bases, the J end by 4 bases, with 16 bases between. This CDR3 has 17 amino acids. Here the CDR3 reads CASSVVGSTTPTGELFF. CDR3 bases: TGTGCCAGCAGCGTAGTAGGATCGACTACCCCCACCGGGGAGCTGTTTTTT.

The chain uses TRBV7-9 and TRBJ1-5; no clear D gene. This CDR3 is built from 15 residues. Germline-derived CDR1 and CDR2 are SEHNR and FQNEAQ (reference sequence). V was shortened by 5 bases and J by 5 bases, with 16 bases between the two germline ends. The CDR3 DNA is TGTGCCAGCAGCCCAGGATGGGGAGATTATCAGCCCCAGCATTTT. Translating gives CASSPGWGDYQPQHF.

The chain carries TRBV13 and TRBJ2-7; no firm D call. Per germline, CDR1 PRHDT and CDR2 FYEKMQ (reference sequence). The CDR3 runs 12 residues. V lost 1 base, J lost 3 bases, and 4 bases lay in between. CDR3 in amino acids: CASSLEHYEQYF. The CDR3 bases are TGTGCCAGCAGCTTAGAGCACTACGAGCAGTACTTC.

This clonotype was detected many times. CDR3 sequence reads: CATSRDTGVVGELFF. The CDR3 DNA follows: TGTGCCACCAGCAGAGATACGGGAGTTGTCGGGGAGCTGTTTTTT. The chain has TRBV15 and TRBJ2-2; weak D call: TRBD2 (6 bases). The CDR3 loop spans 15 amino acids. With 0 bases removed from V and 7 bases from J, the gap between germline ends came to 12 bases. The germline gives CDR1 LNHNV, CDR2 YYDKDF (reference sequence).

The DNA for the CDR3 is TGTGCAAGTCGCTTAGCGATGACAGGGTGGAGGTTCCGGGCTTTCTTT. Translating it yields CASRLAMTGWRFRAFF. This chain connects TRBV12-2 to TRBJ1-1; the table names TRBD1, a call not compared with the DNA. TRBV12-2 is described as a pseudogene. This CDR3 has 16 residues.

CDR3 sequence: CASSASGGTQYF. The CDR3, as DNA: TGTGCCAGCAGTGCTAGTGGGGGTACGCAGTATTTT. The J gene is TRBJ2-3, the V gene TRBV2; TRBD1 or TRBD2 may be the D gene (5 bases each). V shed 4 bases and J shed 8 bases, with 10 bases lying between them. Looked up from germline, CDR1 is SNHLY and CDR2 is FYNNEI. The CDR3 is 12 residues long.

In DNA form, the CDR3 reads TGTGCCAGCAGTGCGGACAGCAAGGGGACCGGGGAGCTGTTTTTT. Encoded protein: CASSADSKGTGELFF. The chain recombines TRBV7-9 with TRBJ2-2; TRBD1 might be the D (6 bases). With 6 bases removed from V and 5 bases from J, the gap between germline ends came to 16 bases. CDR1 and CDR2 (germline): SEHNR, FQNEAQ (reference sequence). CDR3 length: 15 residues.

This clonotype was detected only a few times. CDR3 sequence reads: CASSSTGYYEQYF. Here the CDR3 DNA reads TGTGCCAGCAGCTCGACAGGATACTACGAGCAGTACTTC. The V gene is TRBV7-6, the J gene TRBJ2-7; D is perhaps TRBD1 (6 bases). Per the germline V gene, CDR1 is SGHVS and CDR2 is FNYEAQ. Trimming cost V 4 bases and J 3 bases, with 10 bases left between them. CDR3 length: 13 amino acids. Filled out from reference TRBV7-6 and TRBJ2-7, the complete variable domain reads GAGVSQSPRYKVTKRGQDVALRCDPISGHVSLYWYRQALGQGPEFLTYFNYEAQQDKSGLPNDRFSAERPEGSISTLTIQRTEQRDSAMYRCASSSTGYYEQYFGPGTRLTVT.

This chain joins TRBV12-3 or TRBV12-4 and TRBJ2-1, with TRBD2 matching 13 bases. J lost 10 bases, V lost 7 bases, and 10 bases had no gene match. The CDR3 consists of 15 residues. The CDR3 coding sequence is TGTGCCAGCACCCAGGGACTAGCGGGATCAAGCGAGCAGTTCTTC. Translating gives CASTQGLAGSSEQFF.